The clone carrying this TCR beta chain was seen a handful of times. Its antigen is not identified. The data originate from a study of regulatory T cells in long-lasting Graves disease. Points from the study as a whole: Patients with persistent disease showed a bias toward TRBV28, TRBJ1-2 and TRBJ2-5. Comparison showed that persistent patients shared more public clonotypes (2,741) than new patients (roughly 1,000).

Arm-PCR with iRepertoire HTBI primers amplified the CDR3 regions for these TCR beta libraries. MiXCR, run by TCRdb on the multiplex PCR reads, gives a single entry per CDR3 protein. The sample records hundreds of thousands of distinct CDR3 sequences, 16% being singletons. Described time point: newly diagnosed GD, antithyroid drugs for less than 3 months. From RNA extracted from PBMCs, the TCR library was made. Germline V CDR1 and CDR2: WSHSY, SAAADI. CDR3 length equals 16 residues. Trimming cost V 7 bases and J 6 bases; bases outside gene matches: 17. The sample also formed part of further work on T cells in Graves' hyperthyroidism and ophthalmopathy. That study reports: Using the HTBI primer set, a first-round RT-PCR was run on the TCR CDR3. Stable hyperthyroidism was told apart from ophthalmopathy by a model built on 13 V-J features.

The receptor was derived from a man in his forties or fifties with Graves disease. The gene calls are TRBV10-2 and TRBJ2-7; 8 bases align to TRBD1. Sequenced here: peripheral blood mononuclear cells (PBMCs), sampled at new diagnosis, from a patient treated with antithyroid drugs. CDR3 DNA: TGCGCCAGCACAATGGGCTGGACAGGGTTTATTCCCGAGCAGTACTTC. Amino acid sequence: CASTMGWTGFIPEQYF.